This T cell receptor (beta chain) was recorded in a study of cytomegalovirus exposure and HLA in healthy donors. The table lists this clone with many counts. The antigen remains undetermined. Findings and caveats of the study: Some V segments, including TRBV6-2 and TRBV6-3, were excluded as indistinguishable. A list of around 160 TCR beta chains associated with cytomegalovirus was given. Presence/absence analysis assumed near-uniform sequencing depth across donors. Equally common other TCR beta chains were less clonally expanded than HLA-associated ones, a later analysis found.

The CDR3 runs to 16 residues. The V gene end was trimmed by 4 bases and the J gene end by 0 bases; junction bases not matched to a gene: 8. CDR1 is SNHLY, CDR2 FYNNEI, per germline. A multiplex PCR was run with 60 Vbeta primers and 13 Jbeta primers. This table comes from immunoSEQ multiplex PCR, and its TCRdb copy is limited to in-frame clones, with some not included. Found here are about 120,000 clones, 75% to 80% of them singletons; the top ten hold 12%. The chain links TRBV2 to TRBJ1-1; TRBD1 agrees at 7 bases. Sequencing input: PBMCs. This receptor was obtained from a woman aged 40 to 55 in good health and CMV-seropositive. CDR3: CASSVLRGQMNTEAFF. CDR3 DNA: TGTGCCAGCAGTGTACTAAGGGGACAGATGAACACTGAAGCTTTCTTT.